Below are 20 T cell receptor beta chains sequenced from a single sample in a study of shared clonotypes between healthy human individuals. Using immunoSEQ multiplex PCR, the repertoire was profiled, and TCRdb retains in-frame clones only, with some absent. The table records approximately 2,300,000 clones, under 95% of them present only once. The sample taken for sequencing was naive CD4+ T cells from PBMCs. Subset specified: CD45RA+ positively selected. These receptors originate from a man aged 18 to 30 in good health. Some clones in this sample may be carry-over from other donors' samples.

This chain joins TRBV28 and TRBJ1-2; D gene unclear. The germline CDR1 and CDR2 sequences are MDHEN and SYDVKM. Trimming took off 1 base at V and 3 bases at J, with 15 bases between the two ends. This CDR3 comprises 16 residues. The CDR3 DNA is TGTGCCAGCAGTTTATACTCAGGCAACCCCGACTATGGCTACACCTTC. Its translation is CASSLYSGNPDYGYTF.

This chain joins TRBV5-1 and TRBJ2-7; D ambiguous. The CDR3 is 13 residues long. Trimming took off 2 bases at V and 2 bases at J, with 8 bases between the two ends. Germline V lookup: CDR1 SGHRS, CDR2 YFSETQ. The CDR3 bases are TGCGCCAGCAGCTTTTCGGAGCCCTACGAGCAGTACTTC. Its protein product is CASSFSEPYEQYF.

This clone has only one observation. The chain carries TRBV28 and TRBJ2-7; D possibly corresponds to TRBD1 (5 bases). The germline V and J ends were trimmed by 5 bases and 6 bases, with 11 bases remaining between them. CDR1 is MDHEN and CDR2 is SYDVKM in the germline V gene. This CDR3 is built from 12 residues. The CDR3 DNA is TGTGCCAGCAGTAAACAGGTCGGCGAGCAGTACTTC. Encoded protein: CASSKQVGEQYF.

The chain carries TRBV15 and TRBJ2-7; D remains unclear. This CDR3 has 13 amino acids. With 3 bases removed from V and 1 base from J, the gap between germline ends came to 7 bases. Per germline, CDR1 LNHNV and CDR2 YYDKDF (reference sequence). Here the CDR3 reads CATSSRVSYEQYF. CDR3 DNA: TGTGCCACCAGCAGCCGGGTTTCCTACGAGCAGTACTTC.

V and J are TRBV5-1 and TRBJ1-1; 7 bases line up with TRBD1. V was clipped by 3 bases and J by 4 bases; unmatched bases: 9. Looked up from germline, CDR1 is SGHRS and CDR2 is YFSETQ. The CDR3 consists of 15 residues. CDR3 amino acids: CASSSRQGLGTEAFF. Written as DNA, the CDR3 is TGCGCCAGCAGCTCCCGACAGGGATTAGGCACTGAAGCTTTCTTT. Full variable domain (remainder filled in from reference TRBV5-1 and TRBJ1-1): KAGVTQTPRYLIKTRGQQVTLSCSPISGHRSVSWYQQTPGQGLQFLFEYFSETQRNKGNFPGRFSGRQFSNSRSEMNVSTLELGDSALYLCASSSRQGLGTEAFFGQGTRLTVV.

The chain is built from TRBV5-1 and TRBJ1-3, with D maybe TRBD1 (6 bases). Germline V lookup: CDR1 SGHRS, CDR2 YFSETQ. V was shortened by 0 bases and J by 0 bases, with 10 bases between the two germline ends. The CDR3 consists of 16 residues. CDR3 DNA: TGCGCCAGCAGCTTGGTGGACAGCGCCTCTGGAAACACCATATATTTT. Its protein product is CASSLVDSASGNTIYF.

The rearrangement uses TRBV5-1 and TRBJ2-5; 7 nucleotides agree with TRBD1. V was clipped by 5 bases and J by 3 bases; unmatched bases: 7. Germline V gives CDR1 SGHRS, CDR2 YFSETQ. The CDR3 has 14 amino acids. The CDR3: CASSYTGTEETQYF. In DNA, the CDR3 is TGCGCCAGCAGTTATACCGGGACAGAAGAGACCCAGTACTTC. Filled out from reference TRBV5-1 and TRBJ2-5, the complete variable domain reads KAGVTQTPRYLIKTRGQQVTLSCSPISGHRSVSWYQQTPGQGLQFLFEYFSETQRNKGNFPGRFSGRQFSNSRSEMNVSTLELGDSALYLCASSYTGTEETQYFGPGTRLLVL.

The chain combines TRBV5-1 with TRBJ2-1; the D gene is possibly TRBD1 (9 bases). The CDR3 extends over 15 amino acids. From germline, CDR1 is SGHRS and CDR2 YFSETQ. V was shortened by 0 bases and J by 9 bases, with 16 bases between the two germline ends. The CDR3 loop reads CASSLVGQGLGEQFF. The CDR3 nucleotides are TGCGCCAGCAGCTTGGTGGGACAGGGACTAGGTGAGCAGTTCTTC.

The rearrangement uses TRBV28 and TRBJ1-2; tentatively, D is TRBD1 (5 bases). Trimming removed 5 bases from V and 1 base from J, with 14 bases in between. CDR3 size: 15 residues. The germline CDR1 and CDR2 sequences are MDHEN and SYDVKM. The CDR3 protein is CASSSPRGYNYGYTF. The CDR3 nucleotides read TGTGCCAGCAGTAGCCCTAGGGGATATAACTATGGCTACACCTTC.

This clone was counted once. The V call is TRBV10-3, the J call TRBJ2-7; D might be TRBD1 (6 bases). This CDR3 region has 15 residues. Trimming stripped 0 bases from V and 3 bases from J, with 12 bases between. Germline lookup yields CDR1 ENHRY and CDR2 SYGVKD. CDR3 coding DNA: TGTGCCATCAGTGAGTCGGCAGGGGCCGTCTACGAGCAGTACTTC. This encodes CAISESAGAVYEQYF.

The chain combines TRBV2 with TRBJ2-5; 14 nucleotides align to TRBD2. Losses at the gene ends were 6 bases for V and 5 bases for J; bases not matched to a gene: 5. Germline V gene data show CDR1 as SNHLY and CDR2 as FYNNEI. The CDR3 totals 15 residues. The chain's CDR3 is CASRRGLAGAETQYF. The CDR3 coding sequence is TGTGCCAGCAGGCGGGGACTAGCGGGAGCGGAGACCCAGTACTTC.

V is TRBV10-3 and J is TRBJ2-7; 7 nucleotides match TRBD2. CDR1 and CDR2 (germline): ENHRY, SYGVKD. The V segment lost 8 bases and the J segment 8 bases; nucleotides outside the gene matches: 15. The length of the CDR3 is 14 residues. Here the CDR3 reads CAIRPAGDQAKQYF. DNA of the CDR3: TGTGCCATCCGTCCCGCGGGAGATCAAGCCAAGCAGTACTTC.

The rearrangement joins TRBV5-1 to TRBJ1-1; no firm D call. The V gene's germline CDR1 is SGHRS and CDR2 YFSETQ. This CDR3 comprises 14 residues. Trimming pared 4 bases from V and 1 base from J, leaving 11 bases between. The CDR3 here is CASSTLTRNTEAFF. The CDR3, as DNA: TGCGCCAGCAGCACCCTTACAAGGAACACTGAAGCTTTCTTT.

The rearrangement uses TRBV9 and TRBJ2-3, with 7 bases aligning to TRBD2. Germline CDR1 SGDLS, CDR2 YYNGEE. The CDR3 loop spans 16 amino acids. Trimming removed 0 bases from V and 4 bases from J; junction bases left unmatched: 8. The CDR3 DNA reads TGTGCCAGCAGCGTAGGTTCTAGCGGCCGGGCAGATACGCAGTATTTT. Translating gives CASSVGSSGRADTQYF.

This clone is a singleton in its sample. The CDR3 protein is CASSSQGARFVGELFF. The DNA for the CDR3 is TGTGCCAGCAGCTCCCAGGGGGCGCGGTTTGTCGGGGAGCTGTTTTTT. V gene TRBV7-9 combines with J gene TRBJ2-2; 8 positions match TRBD1. With V trimmed by 4 bases and J by 7 bases, 11 bases remained unmatched. The CDR3 contains 16 residues. Germline values: CDR1 SEHNR, CDR2 FQNEAQ (reference sequence).

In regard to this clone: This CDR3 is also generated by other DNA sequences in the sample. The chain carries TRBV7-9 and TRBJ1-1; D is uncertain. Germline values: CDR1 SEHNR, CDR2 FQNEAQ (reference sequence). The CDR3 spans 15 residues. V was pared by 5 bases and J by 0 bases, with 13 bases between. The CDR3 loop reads CASSLGRAVNTEAFF. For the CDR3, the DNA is TGTGCCAGCAGCCTTGGACGGGCAGTGAACACTGAAGCTTTCTTT.

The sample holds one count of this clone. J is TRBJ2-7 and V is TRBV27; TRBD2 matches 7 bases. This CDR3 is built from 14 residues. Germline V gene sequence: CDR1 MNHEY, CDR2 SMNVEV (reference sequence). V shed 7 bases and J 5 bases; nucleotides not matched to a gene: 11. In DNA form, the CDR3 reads TGTGCCAGCACCGAACTAGCGTCGCCTCACGAGCAGTACTTC. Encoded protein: CASTELASPHEQYF.

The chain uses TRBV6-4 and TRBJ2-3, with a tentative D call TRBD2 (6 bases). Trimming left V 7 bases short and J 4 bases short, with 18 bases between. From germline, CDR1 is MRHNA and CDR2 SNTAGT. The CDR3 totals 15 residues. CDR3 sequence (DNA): TGTGCCAGCACGGTGAACGGGAGATCTGCAGATACGCAGTATTTT. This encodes CASTVNGRSADTQYF.

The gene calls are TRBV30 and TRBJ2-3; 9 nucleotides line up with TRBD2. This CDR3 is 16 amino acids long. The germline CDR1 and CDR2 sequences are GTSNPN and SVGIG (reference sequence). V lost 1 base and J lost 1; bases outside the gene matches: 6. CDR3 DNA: TGTGCCTGGAGTGGTGACCCTAGCGGGGGCACAGATACGCAGTATTTT. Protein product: CAWSGDPSGGTDTQYF.

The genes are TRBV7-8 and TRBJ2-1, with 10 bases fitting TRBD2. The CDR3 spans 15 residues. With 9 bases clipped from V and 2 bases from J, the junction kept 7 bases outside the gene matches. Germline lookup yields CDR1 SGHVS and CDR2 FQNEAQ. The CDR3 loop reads CASKLAGPTYNEQFF. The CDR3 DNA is TGTGCCAGTAAACTAGCGGGACCGACCTACAATGAGCAGTTCTTC.